This T cell receptor (beta chain) comes out of a study of lung T cells in sarcoidosis with Löfgren's syndrome (dated by TCRdb to the late 2010s). In terms of the full investigation: Sarcoidosis was characterized as a granulomatous disease that mainly affects the lungs and features an accumulation of CD4+ T cells in bronchoalveolar lavage fluid. The repertoire analyses centered on Lofgren's syndrome patients.

Sequencing was performed on an Illumina MiSeq. TCRdb handled the public reads itself, with Q25 trimming in fastp and clone calling in MiXCR, and kept productive beta chains. Each entry merges the rows of one CDR3 protein and shows their most common DNA and genes. The sample profile shows more than 50,000 distinct CDR3 sequences; about 20% of them were found once. The top ten clonotypes cover about 2% of the sample. Spanning cysteine to phenylalanine, the CDR3 consists of 14 amino acids. Only the CDR3 DNA stays, 42 bases, in frame from base 1. Trimming takes 5 bases from V and 14 bases from J, and the germline ends sit 22 bases apart. CDR1 and CDR2 (MNHNS, SASEGT) derive from the germline V gene. Ten or more counts support this clonotype. Its antigen target is currently unknown. The record has no base qualities; no much larger clone is one base away. What the work shows at the level of the full study, not this receptor alone: The study only suggested recognition of a sarcoidosis-associated antigen, and the antigen remained putative and unidentified. In alphabeta pairing analysis, TRAV12-1 was found to pair preferentially with TRBV2, and CDR3 homology was shown by the resulting paired TCRs. TRAV12-1 and TRBV2 CDR3 motifs were reported to be shared among multiple Löfgren's syndrome patients, suggesting public CD4+ TCR repertoires. Compared with control subjects, Lofgren's syndrome patients were reported to have TRAV12-1 and TRBV2 as the most expanded V gene segments.

The chain links TRBV6-1 with TRBJ2-1; no D gene can be assigned with confidence. The TCR sequence derives from a human donor with sarcoidosis (Löfgren's syndrome or another form), or a control subject (not recorded which). The sample was CD4+ T cells from PBMCs. The DNA sequence is given as TGTGCCAGCAGTCCCACTCACGGTCCGGGCTCGAAGTTCTTC. The translation is CASSPTHGPGSKFF.